Presented here are 21 T cell receptor beta chains from one specimen sequenced in a study of blood T cell repertoires in COVID-19. Sequencing was performed with immunoSEQ multiplex PCR; in TCRdb, only in-frame clones are kept and a portion is missing. The top ten hold about 20% of the sample, which has 57,000 or so clones, 75% to 80% seen once. The sequencing input was peripheral blood. These receptors all come from a man in his forties or fifties with active or convalescent COVID-19.

The chain joins TRBV2 to TRBJ2-5; D gene uncertain. The CDR3 extends over 11 amino acids. The germline V and J ends were trimmed by 7 bases and 2 bases, with 5 bases remaining between them. Looked up from germline, CDR1 is SNHLY and CDR2 is FYNNEI. The CDR3 sequence is CASNGQETQYF. In DNA form, the CDR3 reads TGTGCCAGCAACGGGCAAGAGACCCAGTACTTC.

A few counts support this clone. V usage is TRBV3-1 (or the pseudogene TRBV3-2) and J usage is TRBJ1-3; tentatively, D is TRBD1 (5 bases). Trimming removed 0 bases from V and 2 bases from J, with 8 bases in between. The CDR3 has 15 residues. Germline lookup yields CDR1 LGHDT and CDR2 YNNKEL (reference sequence). The CDR3 reads CASSQDRGTGNTIYF. DNA of the CDR3: TGTGCCAGCAGCCAAGACCGGGGGACTGGAAACACCATATATTTT.

The chain links TRBV21-1 to TRBJ2-1; TRBD1 reflects the table's D call only, with no check against the DNA. TRBV21-1 is a documented pseudogene. CDR3 length: 17 residues. DNA of the CDR3: TGTGCCAGCAGCAAAGCCAACTGGGGCGGAGCCTACAATGAGCAGTTCTTC. This codes for CASSKANWGGAYNEQFF.

V and J are TRBV7-6 and TRBJ1-6; a possible D gene is TRBD1 (5 bases). CDR1 and CDR2 from the germline V gene are SGHVS and FNYEAQ. V lost 0 bases and J lost 8, with 14 bases in between. The CDR3 runs to 16 residues. CDR3 nucleotide sequence: TGTGCCAGCAGCTTAGCGCTAGGGGCGCGAGATTCACCCCTCCACTTT. It yields the protein CASSLALGARDSPLHF.

This chain joins TRBV30 and TRBJ2-2, with TRBD2 identical over 12 bases. The CDR3 totals 14 residues. Trimming cost V 3 bases and J 6 bases; bases outside gene matches: 2. Germline CDR1 GTSNPN, CDR2 SVGIG (reference sequence). DNA for the CDR3: TGTGCCTGGAGAGCTAGCGGGAGGGCCGGGGAGCTGTTTTTT. Its protein product is CAWRASGRAGELFF.

This sequence joins TRBV19 and TRBJ1-2; the D gene is possibly TRBD1 (6 bases). Germline CDR1 and CDR2: LNHDA and SQIVND (reference sequence). CDR3 length equals 13 residues. Trimming removed 7 bases from V and 1 base from J, with 10 bases in between. DNA for the CDR3: TGTGCCAGTACGAGGGGGAGTAACTATGGCTACACCTTC. It translates to CASTRGSNYGYTF.

The chain carries TRBV3-1 (or the pseudogene TRBV3-2) and TRBJ1-2; TRBD1 aligns across 11 bases. The CDR3 sequence is 16 residues long. Unmatched junction bases numbered 7, after V lost 3 bases and J lost 4 bases. Looked up from germline, CDR1 is LGHDT and CDR2 is YNNKEL (reference sequence). CDR3 sequence: CASSHPGQGVAYGYTF. The CDR3 coding sequence is TGTGCCAGCAGCCATCCGGGACAGGGGGTCGCCTATGGCTACACCTTC.

V and J are TRBV9 and TRBJ1-5; D perhaps matches TRBD1 (6 bases). Germline loops: CDR1 SGDLS, CDR2 YYNGEE. CDR3 length equals 20 residues. With 0 bases removed from V and 5 bases from J, the gap between germline ends came to 27 bases. The CDR3 sequence is CASSVVYGAVYGGPDQPQHF. CDR3 DNA: TGTGCCAGCAGCGTAGTATATGGGGCAGTTTATGGGGGCCCCGATCAGCCCCAGCATTTT.

The chain joins TRBV25-1 to TRBJ2-1, with 9 bases aligning to TRBD1. The CDR3 runs to 16 residues. CDR1 is MGHDK and CDR2 is SYGVNS in the germline V gene. The V segment lost 3 bases and the J segment 7 bases; nucleotides outside the gene matches: 10. CDR3 protein: CASSDNPGQGRNEQFF. The CDR3 DNA follows: TGTGCCAGCAGTGACAACCCGGGACAGGGTAGGAATGAGCAGTTCTTC.

The V gene is TRBV5-1, the J gene TRBJ2-3; possibly TRBD2 for D (5 bases). Trimming cost V 5 bases and J 2 bases, with 15 bases left between them. CDR1 is SGHRS, CDR2 YFSETQ, per germline. The CDR3 extends over 15 amino acids. CDR3 sequence: CASRTQDWPTDTQYF. DNA of the CDR3: TGCGCCAGCAGGACCCAGGACTGGCCCACAGATACGCAGTATTTT.

This clone was counted between two and nine times. V gene TRBV10-3 combines with J gene TRBJ2-3; 8 nucleotides match TRBD2. Germline V gene lookup returns CDR1 ENHRY and CDR2 SYGVKD. V gave up 1 base and J gave up 2 bases; unmatched junction bases: 5. The CDR3 length is 16 residues. For the CDR3, the DNA is TGTGCCATCAGTGAGTTGGTCGGGGGGGACACAGATACGCAGTATTTT. Translated: CAISELVGGDTDTQYF.

V usage is TRBV7-3 and J usage is TRBJ2-2; 10 bases align to TRBD2. Germline CDR1 reads SGHTA; CDR2 reads FQGTGA. J lost 8 bases, V lost 2 bases, and 5 bases had no gene match. The CDR3 contains 15 residues. In DNA form, the CDR3 reads TGTGCCAGCAGCTTACAGCTAGCGGGAGAGGGGGAGCTGTTTTTT. Its translation is CASSLQLAGEGELFF.

The rearrangement uses TRBV9 and TRBJ1-6, with TRBD1 matching 7 bases. In germline, CDR1 is SGDLS, CDR2 YYNGEE. V lost 0 bases, J lost 15 bases, and 9 bases stayed unmatched. This CDR3 is 14 amino acids long. The CDR3 bases are TGTGCCAGCAGCGTAGTGGGGGACAGTTATCTCCTCCACTTT. It is translated as CASSVVGDSYLLHF.

CDR3 coding DNA: TGTGCCAGCAGGATCGGGACAGACGGGGAGCTGTTTTTT. It codes for CASRIGTDGELFF. The chain has TRBV2 and TRBJ2-2, with 7 bases that match TRBD1. The CDR3 runs 13 residues. J was trimmed by 7 bases and V by 6 bases; bases with no gene match: 5. The germline gives CDR1 SNHLY, CDR2 FYNNEI.

V is TRBV7-2 and J is TRBJ2-7; possibly TRBD2 for D (7 bases). The ends were cut back, 0 bases at V and 5 bases at J, with 14 bases in the middle. The CDR3 consists of 15 residues. Germline V gives CDR1 SGHTA, CDR2 FQGNSA. In DNA, the CDR3 is TGTGCCAGCAGCTTAGCGCGGGGGCCGGTAAACGAGCAGTACTTC. Translating gives CASSLARGPVNEQYF.

This clone has just a few counts. The chain uses TRBV7-2 and TRBJ1-2, with a possible D match to TRBD1 (5 bases). Germline loops: CDR1 SGHTA, CDR2 FQGNSA. Trimming stripped 8 bases from V and 2 bases from J, with 12 bases between. The CDR3 contains 13 residues. As DNA, the CDR3 is TGTGCCAGCCGACAGATCCTCAACTATGGCTACACCTTC. Translation gives CASRQILNYGYTF.

The CDR3 spells CASGGHSGNTIYF. CDR3 nucleotide sequence: TGTGCCAGTGGCGGACACTCTGGAAACACCATATATTTT. This chain joins TRBV19 and TRBJ1-3; maybe TRBD1 (5 bases). Trimming took off 8 bases at V and 0 bases at J, with 8 bases between the two ends. This CDR3 is 13 amino acids long. Germline values: CDR1 LNHDA, CDR2 SQIVND (reference sequence).

The chain recombines TRBV7-9 with TRBJ2-4; D may be TRBD1 (5 bases). Trimming pared 1 base from V and 1 base from J, leaving 5 bases between. The CDR3 consists of 14 residues. The germline V gene has CDR1 SEHNR and CDR2 FQNEAQ (reference sequence). CDR3 loop: CASSLDRAKNIQYF. The CDR3 bases are TGTGCCAGCAGCTTAGACAGGGCCAAAAACATTCAGTACTTC.

This clone has a single count. For the CDR3, the DNA is TGTGCCATCGAGGAAGAAAACACCGGGGAGCTGTTTTTT. It codes for CAIEEENTGELFF. V gene TRBV10-3 combines with J gene TRBJ2-2; D remains ambiguous. The germline V and J ends were trimmed by 8 bases and 2 bases, with 9 bases remaining between them. CDR3 length: 13 amino acids. Germline CDR1 ENHRY, CDR2 SYGVKD.

The rearrangement joins TRBV4-1 to TRBJ1-5, with 9 bases lining up with TRBD1. CDR1 and CDR2 from the germline V gene are MGHRA and YSYEKL. Unmatched junction bases numbered 2, after V lost 0 bases and J lost 2 bases. This CDR3 region has 16 residues. The CDR3 reads CASSQDRDRGNQPQHF. The CDR3 DNA reads TGCGCCAGCAGCCAAGATCGGGACAGGGGCAATCAGCCCCAGCATTTT.

The chain employs TRBV7-6 and TRBJ1-3; D is undetermined. V was trimmed by 1 base and J by 0 bases, leaving 13 bases between them. Germline CDR1 and CDR2: SGHVS and FNYEAQ. The CDR3 sequence is 17 residues long. The CDR3 nucleotides read TGTGCCAGCAGCTTAGGGTCGCATCCTATCTCTGGAAACACCATATATTTT. Its protein product is CASSLGSHPISGNTIYF.